This TCR beta chain was retrieved from a study of early T cells in non-severe SARS-CoV-2 infection. About the study: Chains were not paired, and sequencing was done on bulk RNA from unsorted whole blood.

The CDR3 loop spans 15 amino acids. V lost 5 bases and J lost 4; bases outside the gene matches: 9. From germline, CDR1 is MNHEY and CDR2 SVGEGT. This clonotype was detected many times. As yet, its antigen is unknown. Unique molecular identifiers were added to individual cDNA molecules. One entry per CDR3 protein results from TCRdb running MiXCR on the 5' RACE reads. The table records roughly 100,000 distinct CDR3 sequences, around 12% of them present only once. Study-level findings and limits: VDJdb-based annotation leaned toward anti-spike CD8 responses and missed private and CD4 specificities.

The sequenced sample was whole blood. The chain has TRBV6-2 or TRBV6-3 and TRBJ2-3; 7 positions agree with TRBD2. The receptor was isolated from an adult who was a healthcare worker with PCR-confirmed SARS-CoV-2 infection or an uninfected control (not recorded which). The CDR3 DNA is TGTGCCAGCAGTCCAATGAAACTAGCGTCAGATACGCAGTATTTT. Residues: CASSPMKLASDTQYF.